One sample yielded the 18 T cell receptor beta chains listed below, sequenced in a study of T-cell memory formation after mild COVID-19. TCRdb processed the 5' RACE reads anew with MiXCR; each CDR3 protein has one entry. In the table there are about 430,000 distinct CDR3 sequences, roughly 26% of which are singletons. The sample comprised PBMCs or a T cell subset sorted from them (not recorded which). These receptor sequences come from an adult woman who had mild COVID-19 (a few samples of this study predate the infection). Cell type and time point are not known.

For this clonotype: One end of the junction fails to match germline, which may point to a read error. The V gene is TRBV29-1, the J gene TRBJ2-7; the D is unclear. Germline V gene data show CDR1 as SQVTM and CDR2 as ANQGSEA. CDR3 length equals 11 residues. CDR3 sequence (DNA): TGCAGCGTTAAAGAGAGCTACGAGCAGTACTTC. Amino acid sequence: CSVKESYEQYF.

The table lists this clonotype with a few counts. This chain connects TRBV29-1 to TRBJ1-2; D gene unclear. Germline CDR1 and CDR2: SQVTM and ANQGSEA. V dropped 4 bases and J dropped 2 bases, with 8 bases sitting between them. The CDR3 is 12 residues long. The CDR3 region has the DNA TGCAGCGTTGGGAAGGACAACTATGGCTACACCTTC. It specifies CSVGKDNYGYTF.

This clonotype was counted only a few times. The chain employs TRBV5-6 and TRBJ1-1; D remains ambiguous. Germline CDR1 is SGHDT and CDR2 is YYEEEE. The CDR3 spans 13 residues. Trimming took 4 bases from V and 3 from J, leaving 10 bases between them. DNA for the CDR3: TGTGCCAGCAGCCTGTCGGACTACACTGAAGCTTTCTTT. Amino acid sequence: CASSLSDYTEAFF.

This clonotype was seen only a few times. The V and J genes are TRBV12-3 or TRBV12-4 and TRBJ2-5; D may be TRBD1 (6 bases). The V and J ends lost 0 bases and 5 bases respectively, with 13 bases between them. The CDR3 is made up of 15 amino acids. The CDR3 loop reads CASSLAHGGAETQYF. The CDR3 DNA sequence: TGTGCCAGCAGTTTAGCGCATGGGGGCGCGGAGACCCAGTACTTC.

The V call is TRBV10-3, the J call TRBJ2-4; the D gene is possibly TRBD1 (5 bases). Germline CDR1 ENHRY, CDR2 SYGVKD. This CDR3 region has 14 residues. Deletions cut 0 bases from V and 8 bases from J, with 11 bases between. Written as DNA, the CDR3 is TGTGCCATCAGTGAGTCGGCAGGGTATCACATTCAGTACTTC. Translated: CAISESAGYHIQYF.

This clonotype was picked up a small number of times. The chain combines TRBV5-1 with TRBJ2-7, with 7 bases aligning to TRBD1. Germline V gene data show CDR1 as SGHRS and CDR2 as YFSETQ. J lost 5 bases, V lost 2 bases, and 7 bases had no gene match. The CDR3 consists of 14 residues. CDR3 nucleotides: TGCGCCAGCAGCTTCCCGGACAGGCGAAACGAGCAGTACTTC. It translates to CASSFPDRRNEQYF.

This clonotype was found a few times. The rearrangement uses TRBV6-2 or TRBV6-3 and TRBJ2-7, with D possibly being TRBD1 (6 bases). V was trimmed by 6 bases and J by 4 bases, leaving 19 bases between them. The germline gives CDR1 MNHEY, CDR2 SVGEGT. The CDR3 has 15 residues. CDR3 DNA sequence: TGTGCCAGCAGCCCCCGTACCGGACAGCCTTACGAGCAGTACTTC. Protein sequence: CASSPRTGQPYEQYF.

This clonotype was seen more than once but under ten times. The CDR3 sequence: CASSSPGTSGNTGELFF. Here the CDR3 DNA reads TGTGCCAGCAGCTCGCCCGGGACTAGCGGTAACACCGGGGAGCTGTTTTTT. The chain employs TRBV7-3 and TRBJ2-2; 11 nucleotides agree with TRBD2. The CDR3 is 17 amino acids. Germline V gene lookup returns CDR1 SGHTA and CDR2 FQGTGA. Trimming at V came to 4 bases and at J to 2 bases, leaving 6 bases not matched to a gene. The whole variable domain, filled in from reference TRBV7-3 and TRBJ2-2, reads GAGVSQTPSNKVTEKGKYVELRCDPISGHTALYWYRQSLGQGPEFLIYFQGTGAADDSGLPNDRFFAVRPEGSVSTLKIQRTERGDSAVYLCASSSPGTSGNTGELFFGEGSRLTVL.

This chain connects TRBV5-6 to TRBJ2-3; D is uncertain. The CDR3 spans 13 residues. Germline V gives CDR1 SGHDT, CDR2 YYEEEE. The germline V and J ends were trimmed by 1 base and 3 bases, with 6 bases remaining between them. DNA of the CDR3: TGTGCCAGCAGCTTGAGATTGACAGATACGCAGTATTTT. Its translation is CASSLRLTDTQYF.

The rearrangement links TRBV5-1 to TRBJ1-1; the D gene is possibly TRBD1 (6 bases). Trimming stripped 4 bases from V and 0 bases from J, with 22 bases between. Germline V gene sequence: CDR1 SGHRS, CDR2 YFSETQ. The CDR3 runs to 18 residues. CDR3 sequence: CASSTEGWGHGVNTEAFF. Written as DNA, the CDR3 is TGCGCCAGCAGCACCGAGGGTTGGGGACATGGGGTGAACACTGAAGCTTTCTTT.

This clonotype was detected only a few times. In nucleotides, the CDR3 is TGTGCCAGTAGCGGGCTAGCGGGGGGCGAAGATACGCAGTATTTT. This sequence encodes CASSGLAGGEDTQYF. The J gene is TRBJ2-3, the V gene TRBV19; TRBD2 matches at 11 bases. The V gene's germline CDR1 is LNHDA and CDR2 SQIVND (reference sequence). V trimming: 6 bases; J trimming: 5 bases; junction bases outside the gene matches: 7. The length of the CDR3 is 15 residues.

J is TRBJ2-7 and V is TRBV6-6, with TRBD2 as a possible D gene (5 bases). Trimming shortened V by 2 bases and J by 2 bases, and 10 bases separated the two germline ends. Germline CDR1 MNHNY, CDR2 SVGAGI (reference sequence). The CDR3 is 14 amino acids. The CDR3 spells CASSYPGSAYEQYF. CDR3 DNA sequence: TGTGCCAGCAGTTACCCTGGTAGCGCCTACGAGCAGTACTTC.

This chain connects TRBV28 to TRBJ2-7; the D gene could be TRBD1 or TRBD2 (7 bases each). This CDR3 has 15 residues. V was cut by 6 bases and J by 3 bases, with 18 bases left in between. Looked up from germline, CDR1 is MDHEN and CDR2 is SYDVKM. As DNA, the CDR3 is TGTGCCAGCAGGGACCGTCAGGGGGACTACTACGAGCAGTACTTC. Its protein product is CASRDRQGDYYEQYF. The full variable domain, in which reference TRBV28 and TRBJ2-7 provide the parts outside the CDR3, is DVKVTQSSRYLVKRTGEKVFLECVQDMDHENMFWYRQDPGLGLRLIYFSYDVKMKEKGDIPEGYSVSREKKERFSLILESASTNQTSMYLCASRDRQGDYYEQYFGPGTRLTVT.

This clonotype appeared once. The rearrangement joins TRBV12-3 or TRBV12-4 to TRBJ2-1, with 7 bases lining up with TRBD1. The CDR3 is 15 amino acids. Unmatched junction bases numbered 5, after V lost 5 bases and J lost 1 base. DNA for the CDR3: TGTGCCAGCAGTCCAGAGGGACAGTCCTACAATGAGCAGTTCTTC. It is translated as CASSPEGQSYNEQFF.

This clonotype was found many times. The V gene is TRBV6-2 or TRBV6-3, the J gene TRBJ2-2, with TRBD2 matching over 12 bases. The CDR3 length is 17 residues. J was trimmed by 2 bases and V by 5 bases; bases with no gene match: 6. Germline V gene data show CDR1 as MNHEY and CDR2 as SVGEGT. The CDR3 sequence is CASSRGLAGPNTGELFF. The CDR3 DNA is TGTGCCAGCAGTCGCGGACTAGCGGGACCTAACACCGGGGAGCTGTTTTTT.

The chain is built from TRBV29-1 and TRBJ1-2; 7 bases are shared with TRBD1. CDR1 is SQVTM and CDR2 is ANQGSEA in the germline V gene. The CDR3 spans 12 residues. V dropped 6 bases and J dropped 3; count of bases not matched to a gene: 4. CDR3 sequence (DNA): TGCAGCGTGGTTCAGGGGGACTATGGCTACACCTTC. This translates into CSVVQGDYGYTF.

This clonotype came up a few times. The DNA for the CDR3 is TGCGCCAGCAGCTTGGGGGGCCCGTACACTGAAGCTTTCTTT. Translation gives CASSLGGPYTEAFF. The rearrangement joins TRBV5-1 to TRBJ1-1, with a weak D call TRBD1 (5 bases). V was shortened by 0 bases and J by 3 bases, with 9 bases between the two germline ends. The CDR3 runs to 14 residues. Germline-derived CDR1 and CDR2 are SGHRS and YFSETQ.

V gene TRBV3-1 combines with J gene TRBJ2-7; possibly TRBD1 for D (6 bases). This CDR3 has 15 residues. Germline CDR1 reads LGHDT; CDR2 reads YNNKEL (reference sequence). The ends were cut back, 4 bases at V and 2 bases at J, with 15 bases in the middle. The CDR3 reads CASSPPQGRAYEQYF. The CDR3 nucleotides read TGTGCCAGCAGCCCGCCCCAGGGGCGAGCCTACGAGCAGTACTTC.